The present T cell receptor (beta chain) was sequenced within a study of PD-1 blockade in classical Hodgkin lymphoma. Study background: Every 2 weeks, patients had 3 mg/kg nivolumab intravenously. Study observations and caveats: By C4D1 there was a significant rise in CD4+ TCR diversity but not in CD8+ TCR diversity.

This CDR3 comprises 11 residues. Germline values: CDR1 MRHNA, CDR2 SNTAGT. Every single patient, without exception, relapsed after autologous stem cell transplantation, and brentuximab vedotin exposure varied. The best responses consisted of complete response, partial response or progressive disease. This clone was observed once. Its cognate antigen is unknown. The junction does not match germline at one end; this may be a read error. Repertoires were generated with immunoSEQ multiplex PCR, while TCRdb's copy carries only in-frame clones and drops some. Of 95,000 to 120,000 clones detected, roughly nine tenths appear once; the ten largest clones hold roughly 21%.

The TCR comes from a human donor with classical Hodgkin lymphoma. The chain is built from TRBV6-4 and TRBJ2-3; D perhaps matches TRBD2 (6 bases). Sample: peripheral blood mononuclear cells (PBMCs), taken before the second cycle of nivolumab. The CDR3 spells CASSLGDSVHF. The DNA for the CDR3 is TGTGCCAGCAGTCTGGGGGACTCCGTGCATTTT.